The source of this TCR beta chain is a study of cytomegalovirus exposure and HLA in healthy donors. Study results and caveats: There were 164 TCR beta chains listed as cytomegalovirus-associated.

Germline V gene sequence: CDR1 SQVTM, CDR2 ANQGSEA. The trim removed 6 bases at V and 6 bases at J, leaving 11 bases unmatched. CDR3 length equals 15 residues. Comments on this clone: What it recognizes is unknown.

TCRdb's table, derived via immunoSEQ multiplex PCR, lists solely in-frame clones and lacks some. The data show some 250,000 clones, around 88% seen once. Sequencing was performed on PBMCs. V is TRBV29-1 and J is TRBJ2-1, with TRBD2 matching 10 bases. The receptor was isolated from a woman between 25 and 40 years old in good health and CMV-seropositive. The CDR3 loop reads CSVSGAGGPSNEQFF. The CDR3 nucleotides are TGCAGCGTCTCCGGAGCGGGAGGGCCTAGCAATGAGCAGTTCTTC.